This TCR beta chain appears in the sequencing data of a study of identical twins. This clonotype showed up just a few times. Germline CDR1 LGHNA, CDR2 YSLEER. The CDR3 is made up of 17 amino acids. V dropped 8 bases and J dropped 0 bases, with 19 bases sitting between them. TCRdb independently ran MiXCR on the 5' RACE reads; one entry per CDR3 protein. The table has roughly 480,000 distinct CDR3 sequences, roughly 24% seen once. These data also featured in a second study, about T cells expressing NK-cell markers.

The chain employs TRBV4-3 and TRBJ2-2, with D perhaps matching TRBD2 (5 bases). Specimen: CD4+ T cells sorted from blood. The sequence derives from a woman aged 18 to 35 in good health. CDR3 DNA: TGCGCCAGCTCACGGGCCAAGACACTAGCGAACACCGGGGAGCTGTTTTTT. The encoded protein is CASSRAKTLANTGELFF.